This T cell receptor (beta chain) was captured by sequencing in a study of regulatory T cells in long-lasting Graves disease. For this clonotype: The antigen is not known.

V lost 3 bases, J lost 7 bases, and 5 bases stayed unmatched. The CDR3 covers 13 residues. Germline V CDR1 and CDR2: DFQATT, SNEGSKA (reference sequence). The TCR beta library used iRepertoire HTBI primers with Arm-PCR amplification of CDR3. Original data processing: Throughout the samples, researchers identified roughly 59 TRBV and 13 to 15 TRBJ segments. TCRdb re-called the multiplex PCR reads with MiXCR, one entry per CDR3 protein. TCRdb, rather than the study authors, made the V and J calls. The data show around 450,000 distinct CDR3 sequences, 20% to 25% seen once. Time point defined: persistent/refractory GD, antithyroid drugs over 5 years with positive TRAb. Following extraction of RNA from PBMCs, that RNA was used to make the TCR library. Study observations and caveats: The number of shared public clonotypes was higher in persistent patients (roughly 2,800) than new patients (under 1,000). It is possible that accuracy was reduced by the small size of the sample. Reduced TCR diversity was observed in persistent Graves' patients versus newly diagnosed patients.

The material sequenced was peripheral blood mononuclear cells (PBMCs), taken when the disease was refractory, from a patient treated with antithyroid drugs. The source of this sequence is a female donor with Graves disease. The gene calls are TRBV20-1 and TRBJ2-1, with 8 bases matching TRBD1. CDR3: CSARNGTGNEQFF. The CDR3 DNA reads TGCAGTGCTAGGAACGGGACAGGTAATGAGCAGTTCTTC.